A single sample gave rise to the 17 T cell receptor beta chains below, sequenced in a study of sequential checkpoint blockade in melanoma. Sample treatment: randomized to nivolumab then ipilimumab (arm A) or the reverse (arm B). TCRdb's copy holds only in-frame clones and misses some; the assay was immunoSEQ multiplex PCR. The repertoire holds around 13,000 clones, with over 70% as singletons. Sample: CD8+ T cells sorted from blood (inferred from file names), taken from a patient given nivolumab and ipilimumab in sequence. The receptors were sampled from a human donor with melanoma.

The chain uses TRBV7-8 and TRBJ2-1; TRBD1 matches 11 bases. The CDR3 extends over 13 amino acids. Germline V gene lookup returns CDR1 SGHVS and CDR2 FQNEAQ. The trim removed 5 bases at V and 10 bases at J, leaving 4 bases unmatched. The DNA for the CDR3 is TGTGCCAGCAGCCCGGGACAGGGGGGAGAGCAGTTCTTC. It is translated as CASSPGQGGEQFF.

V and J are TRBV6-1 and TRBJ2-7; 8 positions agree with TRBD1. The V gene end was trimmed by 3 bases and the J gene end by 5 bases; junction bases not matched to a gene: 6. Germline CDR1 MNHNS, CDR2 SASEGT. The CDR3 consists of 14 residues. For the CDR3, the DNA is TGTGCCAGCAGTGACCTAGGGACAGGCGACGAGCAGTACTTC. It translates to CASSDLGTGDEQYF.

Regarding this clone: Germline is not matched at one junction end, which may reflect a read error. The rearrangement joins TRBV7-9 to TRBJ1-2; D is possibly TRBD1 (6 bases). From germline, CDR1 is SEHNR and CDR2 FQNEAQ (reference sequence). This CDR3 contains 12 residues. CDR3 coding DNA: TGTGCCAGCAGGTTAGACAGGAGCGGCTACACCTTC. The encoded protein is CASRLDRSGYTF.

This sequence joins TRBV5-6 and TRBJ1-5; 8 positions agree with TRBD1. Germline V CDR1 and CDR2: SGHDT, YYEEEE. V was clipped by 4 bases and J by 6 bases; unmatched bases: 9. This CDR3 has 15 amino acids. The CDR3 reads CASSPSTGVRQPQHF. In nucleotides, the CDR3 is TGTGCCAGCAGCCCCTCGACAGGGGTTCGTCAGCCCCAGCATTTT. Full variable domain (missing parts from reference TRBV5-6 and TRBJ1-5): DAGVTQSPTHLIKTRGQQVTLRCSPKSGHDTVSWYQQALGQGPQFIFQYYEEEERQRGNFPDRFSGHQFPNYSSELNVNALLLGDSALYLCASSPSTGVRQPQHFGDGTRLSIL.

The genes are TRBV5-5 and TRBJ1-1, with 7 bases fitting TRBD1. CDR3 length: 13 amino acids. V was pared by 4 bases and J by 4 bases, with 4 bases of the junction left unmatched. Germline-derived CDR1 and CDR2 are SGHKS and YYEKEE (reference sequence). CDR3 in DNA: TGTGCCAGCAGCGTGGGACAGTTCACTGAAGCTTTCTTT. This encodes CASSVGQFTEAFF. The variable domain in full, completed from reference TRBV5-5 and TRBJ1-1, reads DAGVTQSPTHLIKTRGQQVTLRCSPISGHKSVSWYQQVLGQGPQFIFQYYEKEERGRGNFPDRFSARQFPNYSSELNVNALLLGDSALYLCASSVGQFTEAFFGQGTRLTVV.

V usage is TRBV9 and J usage is TRBJ1-5; no clear D. The CDR3 runs 13 residues. V was clipped by 2 bases and J by 4 bases, with 7 bases between them. Germline assignment: CDR1 SGDLS and CDR2 YYNGEE. CDR3 sequence: CASSVRGNQPQHF. CDR3 DNA: TGTGCCAGCAGCGTTCGAGGGAATCAGCCCCAGCATTTT.

In regard to this clone: Since no conserved phenylalanine or tryptophan closes the CDR3, a read error is the likely cause. Because the CDR3's place on the DNA is in doubt, the DNA is left out and the CDR3 is given as listed by TCRdb. The V call is TRBV29-1, the J call TRBJ1-2. The CDR3 is 12 amino acids long, termini counted. Germline V lookup: CDR1 SQVTM, CDR2 ANQGSEA. The CDR3 region is CSVEPVEGYGDL.

The CDR3 protein is CASSSGLLLSEQYF. DNA of the CDR3: TGTGCCAGCAGCTCGGGACTGCTGTTGTCCGAGCAGTACTTC. The chain links TRBV5-8 to TRBJ2-7, with D possibly being TRBD2 (6 bases). Germline-derived CDR1 and CDR2 are SGHTS and YDEGEE. V gave up 3 bases and J gave up 6 bases, with 16 bases separating them. The CDR3 is 14 residues long.

CDR3 in amino acids: CASSQDLGDEQFF. The CDR3 DNA sequence: TGCGCCAGCAGCCAAGATCTAGGGGATGAGCAGTTCTTC. V usage is TRBV4-3 and J usage is TRBJ2-1, with D possibly being TRBD1 (5 bases). The CDR3 runs to 13 residues. CDR1 LGHNA and CDR2 YSLEER come from the germline V gene. V was pared by 0 bases and J by 8 bases, with 8 bases between.

This chain's CDR3 is CASSPPGWVAFF. The CDR3 DNA sequence: TGTGCCAGCAGCCCTCCGGGGTGGGTTGCTTTCTTT. The rearrangement joins TRBV7-6 to TRBJ1-1; D unclear. Per germline, CDR1 SGHVS and CDR2 FNYEAQ. This CDR3 spans 12 amino acids. Trimming took off 5 bases at V and 11 bases at J, with 15 bases between the two ends.

The V and J genes are TRBV13 and TRBJ2-3; weak D call: TRBD1 (6 bases). CDR3 length equals 14 residues. The germline V gene has CDR1 PRHDT and CDR2 FYEKMQ (reference sequence). Trimming shortened V by 5 bases and J by 5 bases, and 14 bases separated the two germline ends. The CDR3 DNA reads TGTGCCAGCAGCCAGGGGCGCCGGGGAGATACGCAGTATTTT. Amino acids: CASSQGRRGDTQYF.

The chain uses TRBV7-8 and TRBJ1-1; maybe TRBD1 (6 bases). The germline gives CDR1 SGHVS, CDR2 FQNEAQ. This CDR3 comprises 14 residues. V was pared by 5 bases and J by 4 bases, with 14 bases between. In nucleotides, the CDR3 is TGTGCCAGCAGCATTCCGGACAGACCCACTGAAGCTTTCTTT. Translating gives CASSIPDRPTEAFF.

This clone was counted only a few times. V gene TRBV9 combines with J gene TRBJ1-6; D is possibly TRBD1 (6 bases). Germline CDR1 is SGDLS and CDR2 is YYNGEE. The ends were cut back, 3 bases at V and 10 bases at J, with 23 bases in the middle. The CDR3 length is 17 residues. The CDR3 nucleotides are TGTGCCAGCAGCGCCTACCCAGGGGCCCGAAGAGACTCACCCCTCCACTTT. This translates into CASSAYPGARRDSPLHF.

CDR3 in amino acids: CAISELGRGTGELFF. The CDR3, as DNA: TGTGCCATCAGTGAGCTGGGGAGGGGCACCGGGGAGCTGTTTTTT. The J gene is TRBJ2-2, the V gene TRBV10-3; 7 bases are shared with TRBD2. V lost 2 bases and J lost 4; bases outside the gene matches: 4. In germline, CDR1 is ENHRY, CDR2 SYGVKD. The CDR3 runs to 15 residues.

The J gene is TRBJ2-2, the V gene TRBV9; TRBD1 matches at 11 bases. This CDR3 has 16 amino acids. V trimming: 3 bases; J trimming: 4 bases; junction bases outside the gene matches: 5. Per the germline V gene, CDR1 is SGDLS and CDR2 is YYNGEE. Here the CDR3 DNA reads TGTGCCAGCAGCGGGGGACAGGGGGTAGTCACCGGGGAGCTGTTTTTT. It specifies CASSGGQGVVTGELFF.

This chain links TRBV4-2 with TRBJ1-2; no definite D call. The CDR3 length is 13 residues. Germline CDR1 is LGHNA and CDR2 is YNFKEQ. Trimming pared 4 bases from V and 4 bases from J, leaving 10 bases between. CDR3 protein: CASSPREVYGYTF. The CDR3 region has the DNA TGTGCCAGCAGCCCGAGGGAGGTCTATGGCTACACCTTC.

V gene TRBV4-1 combines with J gene TRBJ1-4, with unresolved D. From germline, CDR1 is MGHRA and CDR2 YSYEKL. Between the trimmed V and J ends, which lost 1 base and 2 bases, there was a span of 5 bases. The CDR3 consists of 14 residues. The DNA of the CDR3 is TGCGCCAGCAGCCAAGCACGGACTAATGAAAAACTGTTTTTT. This translates into CASSQARTNEKLFF.